A selection of T cell receptor beta chains follows, all from one sample in a study of shared T cell receptors in the human thymus. The data were produced by immunoSEQ multiplex PCR, yet TCRdb's version contains in-frame clones alone and is incomplete. The table shows tens of thousands of clones, with 90% to 95% occurring only once. The sample comprised thymocytes. These receptors originate from a human donor. CDR3s include the opening cysteine and the closing phenylalanine or tryptophan. D genes are given only for firm matches. Rows may omit the clone size; those that give it use once, few, many or a size class.

CASRYRTEAGANVLTF,TGTGCCAGCAGATACAGGACCGAAGCTGGGGCCAACGTCCTGACTTTC,TRBV7-2,TRBJ2-6,.,.
CASSLGVPRRRSLSGELFF,TGTGCCAGCAGCTTAGGGGTACCCAGGCGCCGAAGTTTATCCGGGGAGCTGTTTTTT,TRBV7-8,TRBJ2-2,.,.
CASSLASTGEDGYTF,TGTGCCAGCAGCTTAGCGTCGACAGGAGAGGATGGCTACACCTTC,TRBV7-2,TRBJ1-2,.,.
CASSHRTGHSGGQRDTQYF,TGTGCCAGCAGCCACCGAACTGGGCATAGCGGGGGCCAGAGGGATACGCAGTATTTT,TRBV4-2,TRBJ2-3,TRBD2,.
CASSPREGGFATDTQYF,TGCGCCAGCAGCCCCCGGGAGGGGGGGTTCGCCACAGATACGCAGTATTTT,TRBV4-3,TRBJ2-3,TRBD2,.
CASSFPGAGYEQYF,TGTGCCAGCAGTTTCCCAGGGGCGGGTTACGAGCAGTACTTC,TRBV27,TRBJ2-7,.,.
CASSSRYTGELFF,TGTGCCAGCAGCTCCAGATACACCGGGGAGCTGTTTTTT,TRBV7-7,TRBJ2-2,.,.
CASSGRTHAGYTF,TGTGCCAGCAGCGGCCGGACGCATGCTGGCTACACCTTC,TRBV7-2,TRBJ1-2,.,.
CASSQDNRGQGSNTEAFF,TGCGCCAGCAGCCAAGATAACAGGGGGCAAGGTTCGAACACTGAAGCTTTCTTT,TRBV4-1,TRBJ1-1,TRBD1,.
CASSFAGEGYTF,TGTGCCAGCAGCTTTGCTGGGGAGGGCTACACCTTC,TRBV7-2,TRBJ1-2,.,.
CASSPDRVPVVGSVAKNIQYF,TGTGCCAGCAGCCCCGACAGGGTACCCGTCGTAGGGTCAGTAGCCAAAAACATTCAGTACTTC,TRBV27,TRBJ2-4,TRBD1,.
CAIAVASGGLQETQYF,TGTGCCATCGCTGTGGCTAGCGGGGGGCTCCAAGAGACCCAGTACTTC,TRBV10-3,TRBJ2-5,TRBD2,.
CSVTRDRNTEAFF,TGCAGCGTAACCCGGGACAGGAACACTGAAGCTTTCTTT,TRBV29-1,TRBJ1-1,TRBD1,.
CASSLGGTGDNQPQHF,TGTGCCAGCAGCTTAGGGGGGACAGGGGATAATCAGCCCCAGCATTTT,TRBV7-2,TRBJ1-5,TRBD1,.
CASSPSEGGEKLFF,TGTGCCAGCTCACCTTCGGAGGGTGGTGAAAAACTGTTTTTT,TRBV18,TRBJ1-4,.,.
CASSQVQGNIGELFF,TGCGCCAGCAGCCAAGTCCAGGGAAACATCGGGGAGCTGTTTTTT,TRBV4-3,TRBJ2-2,.,.
CASSLSKPATNEKLFF,TGCGCCAGCAGCCTATCTAAACCTGCAACTAATGAAAAACTGTTTTTT,TRBV4-3,TRBJ1-4,.,once
CASSLGYRVDQETQYF,TGTGCCAGCAGCTTAGGCTACAGGGTAGACCAAGAGACCCAGTACTTC,TRBV11-2,TRBJ2-5,.,.
CASSLNNMRDTEAFF,TGTGCCAGCAGCTTAAATAATATGAGGGACACTGAAGCTTTCTTT,TRBV7-3,TRBJ1-1,.,.
CASSLHSGAVYNEQFF,TGTGCCAGCAGCTTGCATAGCGGAGCCGTTTACAATGAGCAGTTCTTC,TRBV5-8,TRBJ2-1,.,.
CASSLSGGGQETQYF,TGTGCCAGCAGTTTATCCGGGGGTGGACAAGAGACCCAGTACTTC,TRBV27,TRBJ2-5,.,.
CASSPKGSTEAFF,TGTGCCAGCAGCCCCAAGGGGTCCACTGAAGCTTTCTTT,TRBV9,TRBJ1-1,.,.
CASSVIAENTEAFF,TGTGCCAGCAGTGTTATTGCGGAAAACACTGAAGCTTTCTTT,TRBV2,TRBJ1-1,.,.
CASSLISLQGPGGNEQFF,TGTGCCAGTAGTCTCATTTCATTACAGGGTCCAGGGGGAAATGAGCAGTTCTTC,TRBV19,TRBJ2-1,TRBD1,.
CASSLEQGVTDTQYF,TGCGCCAGCAGCTTGGAGCAGGGTGTCACAGATACGCAGTATTTT,TRBV5-1,TRBJ2-3,.,.
CASSPELGEQYF,TGTGCCAGCAGCCCGGAACTGGGCGAGCAGTACTTC,TRBV5-6,TRBJ2-7,.,.
CASSEALGVGRNIQYF,TGTGCCAGCAGTGAAGCGCTTGGGGTTGGGAGAAACATTCAGTACTTC,TRBV2,TRBJ2-4,.,.
CASSQDRDRNQPQHF,TGCGCCAGCAGCCAAGACAGGGACCGCAATCAGCCCCAGCATTTT,TRBV4-1,TRBJ1-5,.,.
CASSPRLAGDPHNEQFF,TGTGCCAGCAGCCCCAGACTAGCGGGGGATCCTCACAATGAGCAGTTCTTC,TRBV9,TRBJ2-1,TRBD2,.
CASSGAGGLTPLHF,TGTGCCAGCAGCGGGGCCGGGGGGCTTACGCCCCTCCACTTT,TRBV9,TRBJ1-6,.,.
CASSLRVNTEAFF,TGTGCCAGCAGCTTGAGGGTGAACACTGAAGCTTTCTTT,TRBV5-8,TRBJ1-1,.,.
CASSARLSTDTQYF,TGTGCCAGCAGTGCCCGACTCAGCACAGATACGCAGTATTTT,TRBV2,TRBJ2-3,.,.
CAPSQLSEWGEETQYF,TGTGCCCCTTCACAGCTCAGCGAATGGGGGGAAGAGACCCAGTACTTC,TRBV7-9,TRBJ2-5,.,.
CASSQDKLLAAYGYTF,TGCGCCAGCAGCCAAGATAAGTTGTTGGCAGCCTATGGCTACACCTTC,TRBV4-3,TRBJ1-2,.,.
CASSVKRDLGYQETQYF,TGTGCCAGCAGCGTAAAGAGGGACTTGGGGTACCAAGAGACCCAGTACTTC,TRBV2,TRBJ2-5,.,.
CASSQPRTDNNYGYTF,TGCGCCAGCAGCCAACCCAGGACAGATAATAACTATGGCTACACCTTC,TRBV4-3,TRBJ1-2,.,.
CASRGPREGFTGELFF,TGTGCCAGTAGGGGCCCCAGGGAGGGCTTCACCGGGGAGCTGTTTTTT,TRBV19,TRBJ2-2,TRBD2,.
CASQKRVEGNQPQHF,TGTGCTAGCCAGAAGAGGGTAGAGGGGAATCAGCCCCAGCATTTT,TRBV12-5,TRBJ1-5,.,.
CASSPSDRRIQVF,TGCGCCAGCAGCCCCTCCGACCGGCGTATCCAGGTCTTC,TRBV4-3,TRBJ2-1,.,.
CASSQVGRGVGYTF,TGCGCCAGCAGCCAAGTAGGTAGGGGGGTGGGCTACACCTTC,TRBV4-1,TRBJ1-2,.,.
CASSEGGYGYTF,TGTGCCTCCAGTGAAGGGGGATATGGCTACACCTTC,TRBV9,TRBJ1-2,.,.
CASGWYRARTEAFF,TGTGCTAGTGGTTGGTACAGGGCTCGCACTGAAGCTTTCTTT,TRBV12-5,TRBJ1-1,.,once
CASSKARPVF,TGTGCCAGCAGCAAAGCCCGGCCTGTTTTT,TRBV21-1,TRBJ1-4,.,.
CASSLEGSLSYEQYF,TGTGCCAGCAGCTTAGAAGGCAGCCTCTCCTACGAGCAGTACTTC,TRBV11-2,TRBJ2-7,.,.
CASSGLPNTEAFF,TGTGCCAGCAGTGGGCTCCCGAACACTGAAGCTTTCTTT,TRBV28,TRBJ1-1,.,.
CSVAGIVPGAGELFF,TGCAGCGTCGCGGGTATTGTCCCGGGAGCCGGGGAGCTGTTTTTT,TRBV29-1,TRBJ2-2,.,.
CASSLRDTNTGELFF,TGTGCCAGCAGCCTGAGGGACACGAACACCGGGGAGCTGTTTTTT,TRBV7-2,TRBJ2-2,.,.
CASRVAGTGYNEQFF,TGTGCCAGCAGGGTAGCCGGGACAGGGTACAATGAGCAGTTCTTC,TRBV7-9,TRBJ2-1,TRBD1,.
CASSLNLLVAAGELFF,TGTGCCAGCAGCTTAAATCTTCTCGTAGCCGCCGGGGAGCTGTTTTTT,TRBV11-1,TRBJ2-2,.,.
CASRERGPAYRNEQFF,TGTGCCTCAAGGGAGCGTGGGCCGGCATATCGGAATGAGCAGTTCTTC,TRBV19,TRBJ2-1,.,.